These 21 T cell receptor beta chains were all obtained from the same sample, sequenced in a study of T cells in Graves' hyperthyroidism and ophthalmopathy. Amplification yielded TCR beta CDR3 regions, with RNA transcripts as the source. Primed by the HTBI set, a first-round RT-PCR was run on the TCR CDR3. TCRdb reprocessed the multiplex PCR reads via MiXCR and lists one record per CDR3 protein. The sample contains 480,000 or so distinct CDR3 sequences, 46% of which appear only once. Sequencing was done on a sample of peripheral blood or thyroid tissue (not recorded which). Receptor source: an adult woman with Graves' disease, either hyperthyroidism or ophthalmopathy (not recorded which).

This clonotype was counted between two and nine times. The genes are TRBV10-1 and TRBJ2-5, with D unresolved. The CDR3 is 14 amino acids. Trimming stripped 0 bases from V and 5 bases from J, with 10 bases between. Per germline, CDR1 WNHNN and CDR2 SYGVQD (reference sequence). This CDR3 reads CASSESQAAETQYF. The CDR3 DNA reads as TGCGCCAGCAGTGAGTCTCAGGCTGCCGAGACCCAGTACTTC.

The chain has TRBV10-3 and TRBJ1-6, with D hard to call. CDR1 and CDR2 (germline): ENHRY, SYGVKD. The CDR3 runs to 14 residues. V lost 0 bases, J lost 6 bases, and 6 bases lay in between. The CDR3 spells CAISESRANSPLHF. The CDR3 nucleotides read TGTGCCATCAGTGAGTCAAGGGCTAATTCACCCCTCCACTTT.

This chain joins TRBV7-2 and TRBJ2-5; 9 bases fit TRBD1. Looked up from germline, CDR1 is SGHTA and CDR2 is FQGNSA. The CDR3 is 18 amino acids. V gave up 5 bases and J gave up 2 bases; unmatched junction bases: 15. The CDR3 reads CASSPAPSRQGVQETQYF. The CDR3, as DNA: TGTGCCAGCAGCCCCGCTCCATCGCGACAGGGGGTACAAGAGACCCAGTACTTC.

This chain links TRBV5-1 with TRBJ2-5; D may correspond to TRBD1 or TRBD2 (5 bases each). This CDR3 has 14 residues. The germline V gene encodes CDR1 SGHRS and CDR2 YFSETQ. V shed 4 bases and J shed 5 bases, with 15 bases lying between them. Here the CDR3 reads CASSPGPGRETQYF. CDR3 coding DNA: TGCGCCAGCAGCCCGGGACCCGGCCGGGAGACCCAGTACTTC.

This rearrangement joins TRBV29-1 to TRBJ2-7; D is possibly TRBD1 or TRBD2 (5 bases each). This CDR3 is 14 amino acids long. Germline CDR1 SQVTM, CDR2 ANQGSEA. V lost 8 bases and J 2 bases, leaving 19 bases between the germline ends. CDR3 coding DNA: TGCAGCTATTTGGACACCGCGACTACCTACGAGCAGTACTTC. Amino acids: CSYLDTATTYEQYF.

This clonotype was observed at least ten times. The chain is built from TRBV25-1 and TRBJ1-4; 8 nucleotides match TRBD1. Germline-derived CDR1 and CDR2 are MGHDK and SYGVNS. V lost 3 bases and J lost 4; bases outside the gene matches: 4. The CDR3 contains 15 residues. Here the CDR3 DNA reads TGTGCCAGCAGTGACTCGGACAGGGATAATGAAAAACTGTTTTTT. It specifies CASSDSDRDNEKLFF. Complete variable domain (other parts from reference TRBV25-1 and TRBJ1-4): EADIYQTPRYLVIGTGKKITLECSQTMGHDKMYWYQQDPGMELHLIHYSYGVNSTEKGDLSSESTVSRIRTEHFPLTLESARPSHTSQYLCASSDSDRDNEKLFFGSGTQLSVL.

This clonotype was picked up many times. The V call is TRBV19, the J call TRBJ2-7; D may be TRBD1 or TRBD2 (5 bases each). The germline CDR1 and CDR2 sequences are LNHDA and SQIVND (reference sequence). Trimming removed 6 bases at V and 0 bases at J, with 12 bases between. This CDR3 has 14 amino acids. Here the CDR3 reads CASSAGTSSYEQYF. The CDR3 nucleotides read TGTGCCAGTAGCGCTGGGACGTCCTCCTACGAGCAGTACTTC.

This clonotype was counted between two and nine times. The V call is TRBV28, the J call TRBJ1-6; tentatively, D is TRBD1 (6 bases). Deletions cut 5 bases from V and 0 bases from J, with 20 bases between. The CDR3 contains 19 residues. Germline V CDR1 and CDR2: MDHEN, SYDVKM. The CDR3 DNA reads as TGTGCCAGCAGTGCGATACAGGGAAAGACCAGCTCCTATAATTCACCCCTCCACTTT. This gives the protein CASSAIQGKTSSYNSPLHF.

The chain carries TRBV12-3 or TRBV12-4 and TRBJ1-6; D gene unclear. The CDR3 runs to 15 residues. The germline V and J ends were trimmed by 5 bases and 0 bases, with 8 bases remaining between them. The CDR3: CASSHGPSYNSPLHF. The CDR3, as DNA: TGTGCCAGCAGTCATGGACCCTCCTATAATTCACCCCTCCACTTT.

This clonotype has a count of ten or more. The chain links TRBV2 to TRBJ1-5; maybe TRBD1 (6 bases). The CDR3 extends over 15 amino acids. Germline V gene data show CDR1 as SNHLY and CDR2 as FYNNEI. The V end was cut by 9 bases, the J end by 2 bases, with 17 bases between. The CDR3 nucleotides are TGTGCCAGAGGGAGGGGGGGTAGCGGCAATCAGCCCCAGCATTTT. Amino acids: CARGRGGSGNQPQHF.

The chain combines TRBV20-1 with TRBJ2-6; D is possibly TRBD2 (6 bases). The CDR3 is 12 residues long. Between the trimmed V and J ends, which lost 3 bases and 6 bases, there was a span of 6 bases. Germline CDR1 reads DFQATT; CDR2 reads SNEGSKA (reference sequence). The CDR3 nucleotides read TGCAGTGCTAGGCGGGAGGCCAACGTCCTGACTTTC. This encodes CSARREANVLTF.

The CDR3 coding sequence is TGTGCCAGTAGCAAGAAGGGGATAATGAACACTGAAGCTTTCTTT. Residues: CASSKKGIMNTEAFF. This chain joins TRBV19 and TRBJ1-1, with a weak D call TRBD1 (5 bases). CDR1 is LNHDA, CDR2 SQIVND, per germline (reference sequence). CDR3 size: 15 residues. V was cut by 6 bases and J by 0 bases, with 14 bases left in between.

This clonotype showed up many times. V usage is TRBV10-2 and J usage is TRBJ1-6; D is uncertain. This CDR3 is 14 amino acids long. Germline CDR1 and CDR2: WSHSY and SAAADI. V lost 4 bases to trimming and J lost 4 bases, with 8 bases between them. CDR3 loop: CASSGDGYNSPLHF. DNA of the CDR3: TGCGCCAGCAGTGGTGATGGTTATAATTCACCCCTCCACTTT.

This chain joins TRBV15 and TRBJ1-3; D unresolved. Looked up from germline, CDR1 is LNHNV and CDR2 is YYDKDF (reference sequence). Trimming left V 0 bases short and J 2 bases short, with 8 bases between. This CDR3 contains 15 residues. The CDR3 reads CATSRDPGTGNTIYF. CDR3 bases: TGTGCCACCAGCAGAGACCCGGGGACTGGAAACACCATATATTTT.

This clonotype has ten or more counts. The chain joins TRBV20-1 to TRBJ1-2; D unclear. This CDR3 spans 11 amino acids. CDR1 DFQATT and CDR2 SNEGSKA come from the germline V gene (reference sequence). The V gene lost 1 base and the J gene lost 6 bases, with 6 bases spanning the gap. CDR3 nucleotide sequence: TGCAGTGCTAGAGTAATTGATGGCTACACCTTC. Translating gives CSARVIDGYTF.

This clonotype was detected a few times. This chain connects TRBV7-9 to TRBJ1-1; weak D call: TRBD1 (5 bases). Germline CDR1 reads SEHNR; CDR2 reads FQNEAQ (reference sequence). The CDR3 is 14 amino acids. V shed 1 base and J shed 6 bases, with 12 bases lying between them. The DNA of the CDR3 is TGTGCCAGCAGCTTAGAGGTGGGGGTCGCTGAAGCTTTCTTT. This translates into CASSLEVGVAEAFF.

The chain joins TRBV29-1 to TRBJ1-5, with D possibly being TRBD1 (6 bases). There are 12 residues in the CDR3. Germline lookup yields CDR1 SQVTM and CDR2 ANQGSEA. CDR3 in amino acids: CSADRMNQPQHF. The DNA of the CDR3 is TGCAGTGCAGACAGGATGAATCAGCCCCAGCATTTT.

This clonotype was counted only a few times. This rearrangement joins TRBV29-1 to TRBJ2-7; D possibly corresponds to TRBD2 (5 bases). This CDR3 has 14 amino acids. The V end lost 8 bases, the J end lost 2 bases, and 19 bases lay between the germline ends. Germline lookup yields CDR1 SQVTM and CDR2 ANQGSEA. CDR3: CSTWERASPYEQYF. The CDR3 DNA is TGCAGCACCTGGGAGAGGGCATCCCCCTACGAGCAGTACTTC.

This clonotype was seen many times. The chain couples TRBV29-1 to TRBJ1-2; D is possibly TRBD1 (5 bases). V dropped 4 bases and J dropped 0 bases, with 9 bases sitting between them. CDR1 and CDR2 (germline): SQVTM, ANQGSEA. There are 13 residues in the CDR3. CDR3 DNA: TGCAGCGTTGGATGGGGGGCTAACTATGGCTACACCTTC. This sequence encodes CSVGWGANYGYTF.

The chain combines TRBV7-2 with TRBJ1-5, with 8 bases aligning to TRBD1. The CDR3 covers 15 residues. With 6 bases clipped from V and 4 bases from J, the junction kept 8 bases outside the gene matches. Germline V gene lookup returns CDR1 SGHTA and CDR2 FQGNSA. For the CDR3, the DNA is TGTGCCAGCAGTTCTAGGACAGGGTTGAATCAGCCCCAGCATTTT. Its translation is CASSSRTGLNQPQHF.

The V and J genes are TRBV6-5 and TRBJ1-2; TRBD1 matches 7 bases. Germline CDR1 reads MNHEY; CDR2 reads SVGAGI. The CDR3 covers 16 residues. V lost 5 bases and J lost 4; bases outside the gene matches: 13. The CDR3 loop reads CASSEVPGQPGYGYTF. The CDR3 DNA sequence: TGTGCCAGCAGTGAAGTCCCGGGACAGCCAGGCTATGGCTACACCTTC.